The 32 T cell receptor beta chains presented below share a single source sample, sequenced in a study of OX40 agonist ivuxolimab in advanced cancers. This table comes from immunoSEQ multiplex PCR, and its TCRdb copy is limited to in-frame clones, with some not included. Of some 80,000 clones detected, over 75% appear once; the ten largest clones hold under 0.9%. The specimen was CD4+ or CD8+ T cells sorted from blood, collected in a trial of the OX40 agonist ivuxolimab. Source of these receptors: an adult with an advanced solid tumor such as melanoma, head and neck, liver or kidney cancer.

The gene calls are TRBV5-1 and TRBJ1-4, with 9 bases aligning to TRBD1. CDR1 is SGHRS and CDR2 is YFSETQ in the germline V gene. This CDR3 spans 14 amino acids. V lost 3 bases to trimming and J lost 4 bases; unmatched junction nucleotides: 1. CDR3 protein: CASSWTGVNEKLFF. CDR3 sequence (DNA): TGCGCCAGCAGCTGGACAGGGGTTAATGAAAAACTGTTTTTT.

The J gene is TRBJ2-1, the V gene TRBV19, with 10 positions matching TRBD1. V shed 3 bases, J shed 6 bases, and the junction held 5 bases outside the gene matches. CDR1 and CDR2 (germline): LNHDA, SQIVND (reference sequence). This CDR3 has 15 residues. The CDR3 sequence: CASSIGTGEFNEQFF. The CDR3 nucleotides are TGTGCCAGTAGTATCGGGACAGGGGAGTTCAATGAGCAGTTCTTC.

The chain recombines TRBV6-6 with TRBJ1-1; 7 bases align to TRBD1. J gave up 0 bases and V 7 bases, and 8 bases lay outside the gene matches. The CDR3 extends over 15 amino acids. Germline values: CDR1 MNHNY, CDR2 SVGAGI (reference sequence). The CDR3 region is CASKFRTGLNTEAFF. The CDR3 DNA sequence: TGTGCCAGCAAATTCCGGACAGGTCTGAACACTGAAGCTTTCTTT.

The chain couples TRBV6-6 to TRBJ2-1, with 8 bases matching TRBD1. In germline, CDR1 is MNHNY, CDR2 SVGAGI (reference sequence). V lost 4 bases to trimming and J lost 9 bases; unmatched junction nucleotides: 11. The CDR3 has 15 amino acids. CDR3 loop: CASSFPDRGRGEQFF. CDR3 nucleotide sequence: TGTGCCAGCAGTTTCCCCGACAGGGGACGGGGTGAGCAGTTCTTC.

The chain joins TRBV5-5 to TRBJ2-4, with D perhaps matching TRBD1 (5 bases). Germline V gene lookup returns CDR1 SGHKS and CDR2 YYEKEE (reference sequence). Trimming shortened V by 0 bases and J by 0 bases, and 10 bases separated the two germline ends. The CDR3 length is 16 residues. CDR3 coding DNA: TGTGCCAGCAGCTTGGTACAGGTACTAGCCAAAAACATTCAGTACTTC. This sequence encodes CASSLVQVLAKNIQYF. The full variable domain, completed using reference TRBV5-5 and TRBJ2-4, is DAGVTQSPTHLIKTRGQQVTLRCSPISGHKSVSWYQQVLGQGPQFIFQYYEKEERGRGNFPDRFSARQFPNYSSELNVNALLLGDSALYLCASSLVQVLAKNIQYFGAGTRLSVL.

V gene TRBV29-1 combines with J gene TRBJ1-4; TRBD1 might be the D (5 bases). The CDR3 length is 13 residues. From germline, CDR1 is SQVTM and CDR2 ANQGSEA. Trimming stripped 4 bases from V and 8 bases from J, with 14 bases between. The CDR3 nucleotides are TGCAGCGTTGGTGGGGGGAAGGGGGAAAAACTGTTTTTT. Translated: CSVGGGKGEKLFF.

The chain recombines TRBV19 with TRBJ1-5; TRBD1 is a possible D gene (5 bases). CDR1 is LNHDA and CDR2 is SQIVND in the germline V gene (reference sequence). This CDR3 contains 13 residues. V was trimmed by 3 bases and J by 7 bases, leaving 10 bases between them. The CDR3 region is CASSISRGQPQHF. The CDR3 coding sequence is TGTGCCAGTAGTATTTCTCGGGGGCAGCCCCAGCATTTT.

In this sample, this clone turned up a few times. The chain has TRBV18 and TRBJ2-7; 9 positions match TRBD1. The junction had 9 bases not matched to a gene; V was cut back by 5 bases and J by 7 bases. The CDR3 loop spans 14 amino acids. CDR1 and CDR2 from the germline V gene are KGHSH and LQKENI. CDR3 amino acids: CASSTGTGSWEQYF. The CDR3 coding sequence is TGTGCCAGCTCAACCGGGACAGGGAGTTGGGAGCAGTACTTC.

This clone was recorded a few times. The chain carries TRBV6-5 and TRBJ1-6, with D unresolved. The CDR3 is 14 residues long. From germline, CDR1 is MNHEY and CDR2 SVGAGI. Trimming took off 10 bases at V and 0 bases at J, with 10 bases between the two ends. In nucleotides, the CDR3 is TGTGCCATCAGGCGTGACTCCTATAATTCACCCCTCCACTTT. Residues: CAIRRDSYNSPLHF.

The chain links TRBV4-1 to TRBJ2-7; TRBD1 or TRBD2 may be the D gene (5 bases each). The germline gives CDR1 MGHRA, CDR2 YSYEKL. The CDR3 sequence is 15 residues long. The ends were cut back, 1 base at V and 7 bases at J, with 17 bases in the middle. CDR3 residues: CASSQVGTAAGEQYF. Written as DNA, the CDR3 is TGCGCCAGCAGCCAAGTAGGGACGGCCGCCGGGGAGCAGTACTTC.

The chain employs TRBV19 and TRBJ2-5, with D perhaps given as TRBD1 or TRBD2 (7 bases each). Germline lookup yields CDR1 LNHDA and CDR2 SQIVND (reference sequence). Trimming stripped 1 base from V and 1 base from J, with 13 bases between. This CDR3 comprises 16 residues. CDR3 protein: CASSIARGGGQETQYF. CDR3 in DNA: TGTGCCAGTAGTATAGCCAGGGGGGGAGGCCAAGAGACCCAGTACTTC. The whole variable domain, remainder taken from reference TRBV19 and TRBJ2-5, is DGGITQSPKYLFRKEGQNVTLSCEQNLNHDAMYWYRQDPGQGLRLIYYSQIVNDFQKGDIAEGYSVSREKKESFPLTVTSAQKNPTAFYLCASSIARGGGQETQYFGPGTRLLVL.

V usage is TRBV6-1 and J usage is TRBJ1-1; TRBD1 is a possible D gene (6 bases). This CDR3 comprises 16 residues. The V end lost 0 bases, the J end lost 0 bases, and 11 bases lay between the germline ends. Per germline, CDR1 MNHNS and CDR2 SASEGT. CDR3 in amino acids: CASSEARGAMNTEAFF. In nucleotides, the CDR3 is TGTGCCAGCAGTGAAGCACGGGGGGCCATGAACACTGAAGCTTTCTTT.

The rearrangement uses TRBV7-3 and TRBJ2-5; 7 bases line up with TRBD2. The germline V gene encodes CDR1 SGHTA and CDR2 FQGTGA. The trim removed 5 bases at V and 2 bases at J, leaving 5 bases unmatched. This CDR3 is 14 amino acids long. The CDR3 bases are TGTGCCAGCAGCCCAACTAGCGCGCAAGAGACCCAGTACTTC. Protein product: CASSPTSAQETQYF.

Written as DNA, the CDR3 is TGTGCCTGGAGTCCCGGGACACTCTACGAGCAGTACTTC. Amino acids: CAWSPGTLYEQYF. This chain joins TRBV30 and TRBJ2-7, with D possibly matching TRBD1 (6 bases). Germline V CDR1 and CDR2: GTSNPN, SVGIG (reference sequence). This CDR3 is 13 amino acids long. The ends were cut back, 2 bases at V and 3 bases at J, with 11 bases in the middle.

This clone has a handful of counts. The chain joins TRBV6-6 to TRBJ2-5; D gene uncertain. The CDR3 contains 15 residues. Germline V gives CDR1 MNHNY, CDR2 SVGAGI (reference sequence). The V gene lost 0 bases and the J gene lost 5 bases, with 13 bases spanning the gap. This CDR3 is CASSYSGTNGETQYF. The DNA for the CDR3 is TGTGCCAGCAGTTACTCAGGCACCAACGGGGAGACCCAGTACTTC.

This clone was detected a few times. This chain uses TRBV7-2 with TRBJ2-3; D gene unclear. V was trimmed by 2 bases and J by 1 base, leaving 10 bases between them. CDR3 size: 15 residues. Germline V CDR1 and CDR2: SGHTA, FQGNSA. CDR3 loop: CASSLTAQGTDTQYF. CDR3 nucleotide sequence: TGTGCCAGCAGCTTAACCGCTCAAGGCACAGATACGCAGTATTTT.

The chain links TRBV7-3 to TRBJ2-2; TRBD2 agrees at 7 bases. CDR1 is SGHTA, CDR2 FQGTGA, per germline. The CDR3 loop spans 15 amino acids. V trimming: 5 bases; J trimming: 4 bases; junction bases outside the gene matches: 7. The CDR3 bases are TGTGCCAGCAGCCTCAGCGGGATCGGCACCGGGGAGCTGTTTTTT. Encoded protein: CASSLSGIGTGELFF.

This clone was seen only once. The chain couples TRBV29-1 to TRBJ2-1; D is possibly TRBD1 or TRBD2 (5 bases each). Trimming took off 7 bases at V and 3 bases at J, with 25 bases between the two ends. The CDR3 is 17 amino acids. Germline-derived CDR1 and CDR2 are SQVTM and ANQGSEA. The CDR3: CSGEGWGISGYYNEQFF. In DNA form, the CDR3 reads TGCAGCGGGGAAGGGTGGGGGATCTCCGGGTACTACAATGAGCAGTTCTTC.

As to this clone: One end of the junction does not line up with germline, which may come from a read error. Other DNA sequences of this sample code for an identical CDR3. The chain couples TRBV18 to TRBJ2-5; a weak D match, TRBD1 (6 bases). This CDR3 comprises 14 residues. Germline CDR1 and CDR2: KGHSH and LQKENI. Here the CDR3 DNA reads TGCGCCAGCTCACCGAGGCAGGGGATAGAGACCCAGTACTTC. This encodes CASSPRQGIETQYF. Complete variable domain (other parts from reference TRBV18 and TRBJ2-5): NAGVMQNPRHLVRRRGQEARLRCSPMKGHSHVYWYRQLPEEGLKFMVYLQKENIIDESGMPKERFSAEFPKEGPSILRIQQVVRGDSAAYFCASSPRQGIETQYFGPGTRLLVL.

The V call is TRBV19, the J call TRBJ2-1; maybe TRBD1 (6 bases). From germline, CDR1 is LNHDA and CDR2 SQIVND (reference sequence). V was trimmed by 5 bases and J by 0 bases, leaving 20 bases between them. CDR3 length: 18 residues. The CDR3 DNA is TGTGCCAGTAGTCGGTATACAGGGTTTTTTGGCTCCTACAATGAGCAGTTCTTC. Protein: CASSRYTGFFGSYNEQFF.

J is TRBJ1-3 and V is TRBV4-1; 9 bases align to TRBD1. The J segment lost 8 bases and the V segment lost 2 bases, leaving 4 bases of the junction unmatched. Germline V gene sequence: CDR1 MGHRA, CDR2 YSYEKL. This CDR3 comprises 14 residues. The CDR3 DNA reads TGCGCCAGCAGCCAACCCAGACAGGGGGACACCATATATTTT. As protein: CASSQPRQGDTIYF.

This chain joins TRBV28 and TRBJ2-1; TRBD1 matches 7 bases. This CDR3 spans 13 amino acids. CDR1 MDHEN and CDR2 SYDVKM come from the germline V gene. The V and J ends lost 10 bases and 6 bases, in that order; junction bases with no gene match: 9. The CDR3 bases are TGTGCCACCCTACAGGGGAGTAGCAATGAGCAGTTCTTC. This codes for CATLQGSSNEQFF. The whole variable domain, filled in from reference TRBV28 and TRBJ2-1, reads DVKVTQSSRYLVKRTGEKVFLECVQDMDHENMFWYRQDPGLGLRLIYFSYDVKMKEKGDIPEGYSVSREKKERFSLILESASTNQTSMYLCATLQGSSNEQFFGPGTRLTVL.

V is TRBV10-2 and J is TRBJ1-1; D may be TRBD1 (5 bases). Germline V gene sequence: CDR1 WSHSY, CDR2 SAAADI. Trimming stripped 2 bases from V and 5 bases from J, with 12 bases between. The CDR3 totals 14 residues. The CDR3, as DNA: TGCGCCAGCAGTGAGGGAGTGGGACTTACTGAAGCTTTCTTT. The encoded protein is CASSEGVGLTEAFF.

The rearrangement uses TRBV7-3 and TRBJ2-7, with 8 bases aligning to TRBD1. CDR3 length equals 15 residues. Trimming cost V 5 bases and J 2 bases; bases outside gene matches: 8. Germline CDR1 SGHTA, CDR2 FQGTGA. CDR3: CASSRMGTGAYEQYF. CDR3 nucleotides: TGTGCCAGCAGCCGCATGGGGACAGGAGCCTACGAGCAGTACTTC.

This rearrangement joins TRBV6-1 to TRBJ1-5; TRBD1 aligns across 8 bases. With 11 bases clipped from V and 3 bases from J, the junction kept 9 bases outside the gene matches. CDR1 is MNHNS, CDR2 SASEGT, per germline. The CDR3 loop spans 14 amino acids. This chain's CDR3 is CASQGGSFNQPQHF. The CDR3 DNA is TGTGCCTCACAGGGGGGATCTTTCAATCAGCCCCAGCATTTT.

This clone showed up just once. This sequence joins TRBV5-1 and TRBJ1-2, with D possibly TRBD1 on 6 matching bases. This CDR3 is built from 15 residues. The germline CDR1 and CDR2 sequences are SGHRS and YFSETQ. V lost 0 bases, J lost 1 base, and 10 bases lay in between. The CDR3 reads CASSLDPRGNYGYTF. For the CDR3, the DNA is TGCGCCAGCAGCTTGGACCCCAGGGGTAACTATGGCTACACCTTC.

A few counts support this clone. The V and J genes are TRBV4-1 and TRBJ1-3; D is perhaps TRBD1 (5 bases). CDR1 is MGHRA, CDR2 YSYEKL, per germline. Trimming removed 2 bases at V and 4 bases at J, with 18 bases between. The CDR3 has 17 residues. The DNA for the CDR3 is TGCGCCAGCAGCCAACCTACTCCCGGGACGGCGGGAAACACCATATATTTT. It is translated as CASSQPTPGTAGNTIYF.

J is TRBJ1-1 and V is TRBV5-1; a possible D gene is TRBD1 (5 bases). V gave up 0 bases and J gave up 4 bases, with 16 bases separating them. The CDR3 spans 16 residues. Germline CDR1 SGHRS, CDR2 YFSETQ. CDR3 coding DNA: TGCGCCAGCAGCTTGGGGGAACAGGACATAGTCACTGAAGCTTTCTTT. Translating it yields CASSLGEQDIVTEAFF. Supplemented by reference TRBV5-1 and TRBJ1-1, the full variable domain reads KAGVTQTPRYLIKTRGQQVTLSCSPISGHRSVSWYQQTPGQGLQFLFEYFSETQRNKGNFPGRFSGRQFSNSRSEMNVSTLELGDSALYLCASSLGEQDIVTEAFFGQGTRLTVV.

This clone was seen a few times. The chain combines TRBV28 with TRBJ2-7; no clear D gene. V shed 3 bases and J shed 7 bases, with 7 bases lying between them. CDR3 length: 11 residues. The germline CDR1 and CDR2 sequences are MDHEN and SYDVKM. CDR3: CASSFLEEQYF. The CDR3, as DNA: TGTGCCAGCAGTTTTCTAGAGGAGCAGTACTTC.

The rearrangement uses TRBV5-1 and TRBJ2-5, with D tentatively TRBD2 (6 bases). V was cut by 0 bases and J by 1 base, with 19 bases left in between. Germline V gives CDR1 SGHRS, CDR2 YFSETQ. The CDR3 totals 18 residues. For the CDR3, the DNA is TGCGCCAGCAGCTTGGGCGGCAGAATCGGGGGTGGCCAAGAGACCCAGTACTTC. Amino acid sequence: CASSLGGRIGGGQETQYF.

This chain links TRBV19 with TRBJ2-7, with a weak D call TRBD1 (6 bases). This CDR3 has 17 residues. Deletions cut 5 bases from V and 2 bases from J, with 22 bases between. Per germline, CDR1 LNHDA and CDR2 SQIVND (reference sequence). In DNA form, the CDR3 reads TGTGCCAGTAGTCCGACCCCCGGGACACTTGGCCCCTACGAGCAGTACTTC. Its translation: CASSPTPGTLGPYEQYF.

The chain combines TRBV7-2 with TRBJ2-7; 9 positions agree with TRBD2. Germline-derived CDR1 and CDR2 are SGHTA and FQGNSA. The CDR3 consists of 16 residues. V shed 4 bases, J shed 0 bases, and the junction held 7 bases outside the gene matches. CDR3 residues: CASSSRSGRSSYEQYF. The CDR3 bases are TGTGCCAGCAGCTCTCGGAGCGGGAGGAGCTCCTACGAGCAGTACTTC.